This is a list of T cell receptor beta chains from one sample in a study of blood T cell repertoires in COVID-19. Using immunoSEQ multiplex PCR, the repertoire was profiled, and TCRdb retains in-frame clones only, with some absent. The sample holds approximately 170,000 clones, around 89% seen once. The material sequenced was peripheral blood. The receptors stem from a man aged 18 to 35 who had recovered from COVID-19. Each CDR3 is given with its conserved first and last residue. D genes are given only for firm matches. Clone size appears in some rows only: once, few, many, or a class for an expanded clone.

D: -; size: -; V: TRBV19; J: TRBJ2-1; DNA: TGTGCCAGTAGTATCAGACTAGTCTCCTACAATGAGCAGTTCTTC; CDR3: CASSIRLVSYNEQFF
D: -; size: -; V: TRBV11-3; J: TRBJ1-3; DNA: TGTGCCAGCAGCCCTAACAGGGCTGGAAACACCATATATTTT; CDR3: CASSPNRAGNTIYF
D: -; size: -; V: TRBV21-1; J: TRBJ2-7; DNA: TGTGCCAGCTCCCTAAGGACAGGGAACGAGCAGTACTTC; CDR3: CASSLRTGNEQYF
D: TRBD2; size: -; V: TRBV28; J: TRBJ2-1; DNA: TGTGCCAGCAGTTTAAGACCTAGCGGGAGGGCCGGCAATGAGCAGTTCTTC; CDR3: CASSLRPSGRAGNEQFF
D: -; size: -; V: TRBV7-2; J: TRBJ1-5; DNA: TGTGCCAGCAGCTTAGGCCGGGAGGGGCAGCCCCAGCATTTT; CDR3: CASSLGREGQPQHF
D: TRBD1; size: -; V: TRBV5-6; J: TRBJ1-1; DNA: TGTGCCAGCAGCCGATCCGGGACAGGGAGCACTGAAGCTTTCTTT; CDR3: CASSRSGTGSTEAFF
D: TRBD2; size: -; V: TRBV2; J: TRBJ2-3; DNA: TGTGCCAGCGCGACTAGCGGGAGGGGGGGTACGCAGTATTTT; CDR3: CASATSGRGGTQYF
D: TRBD2; size: -; V: TRBV7-3; J: TRBJ2-3; DNA: TGTGCCAGCAGCTGGGTAGCGGGAGAGGGGGATACGCAGTATTTT; CDR3: CASSWVAGEGDTQYF
D: TRBD2; size: -; V: TRBV29-1; J: TRBJ2-3; DNA: TGCAGCGTGGGGACTAGCGGGAGTCGTGGCACAGATACGCAGTATTTT; CDR3: CSVGTSGSRGTDTQYF
D: -; size: -; V: TRBV28; J: TRBJ1-5; DNA: TGTGCCAGCAGTTTATTTGGTAGAGGGAATAGCAATCAGCCCCAGCATTTT; CDR3: CASSLFGRGNSNQPQHF
D: -; size: -; V: TRBV7-2; J: TRBJ2-6; DNA: TGTGCCAGCAGCTCGACTCCAAACTCTGGGGCCAACGTCCTGACTTTC; CDR3: CASSSTPNSGANVLTF
D: -; size: -; V: TRBV5-1; J: TRBJ1-3; DNA: TGCGCCAGCAGCGGCGGATCCCCCTCTGGAAACACCATATATTTT; CDR3: CASSGGSPSGNTIYF
D: -; size: -; V: TRBV7-3; J: TRBJ1-1; DNA: TGTGCCAGCAGCAGACAACGGAACACTGAAGCTTTCTTT; CDR3: CASSRQRNTEAFF
D: TRBD2; size: -; V: TRBV6-4; J: TRBJ2-3; DNA: TGTGCCAGCATCGGGGGGGAGCAGTATTTT; CDR3: CASIGGEQYF
D: -; size: -; V: TRBV6-6; J: TRBJ1-2; DNA: TGTGCCAGCAGTCCAGGGGATGGCTACACCTTC; CDR3: CASSPGDGYTF
D: -; size: -; V: TRBV12-3/TRBV12-4; J: TRBJ2-2; DNA: TGTGCCAGCAGGACGAACAGGGCTCGGGAGCTGTTTTTT; CDR3: CASRTNRARELFF
D: TRBD2; size: -; V: TRBV5-6; J: TRBJ2-7; DNA: TGTGCCAGCAGCCTGGGACTAGCGACCTACGAGCAGTACTTC; CDR3: CASSLGLATYEQYF
D: TRBD1; size: -; V: TRBV9; J: TRBJ1-2; DNA: TGTGCCAGCAGCTCACCCGGGACAGAATACTATGGCTACACCTTC; CDR3: CASSSPGTEYYGYTF
D: TRBD1; size: few; V: TRBV9; J: TRBJ1-1; DNA: TGTGCCAGCAGTTCGGCACAGGGGCCCGAGAACACTGAAGCTTTCTTT; CDR3: CASSSAQGPENTEAFF
D: -; size: -; V: TRBV25-1; J: TRBJ1-6; DNA: TGTGCCAGCAGTGAATCGGGGGGCTGGAATTCACCCCTCCACTTT; CDR3: CASSESGGWNSPLHF
D: -; size: few; V: TRBV13; J: TRBJ1-3; DNA: TGTGCCAGCAGCTTACTATCCGGTTCTGGAAACACCATATATTTT; CDR3: CASSLLSGSGNTIYF
D: TRBD1; size: -; V: TRBV7-2; J: TRBJ2-7; DNA: TGTGCCAGCAGGCCCGGGACAGTTTCCTCGGAGCAGTACTTC; CDR3: CASRPGTVSSEQYF
D: TRBD1; size: -; V: TRBV6-1; J: TRBJ2-7; DNA: TGTGCCAGCAGTGACCAACCGAGGACAGGGTCCTACGAGCAGTACTTC; CDR3: CASSDQPRTGSYEQYF
D: -; size: -; V: TRBV28; J: TRBJ2-7; DNA: TGTGCCAGCAGCCGGGGCTACGAGCAGTACTTC; CDR3: CASSRGYEQYF
D: -; size: few; V: TRBV10-1; J: TRBJ1-1; DNA: TGCGCCAGCAGTGGAGGGAACACTGAAGCTTTCTTT; CDR3: CASSGGNTEAFF
D: TRBD2; size: -; V: TRBV3-1/TRBV3-2; J: TRBJ2-7; DNA: TGTGCCAGCAGCCCGTTCGGGACTAGCGGGACTTACGAGCAGTACTTC; CDR3: CASSPFGTSGTYEQYF
D: TRBD2; size: -; V: TRBV20-1; J: TRBJ2-7; DNA: TGCAGTGCTAGTGGGCAGCGGGAGCTCTACGAGCAGTACTTC; CDR3: CSASGQRELYEQYF